Following are 8 T cell receptor beta chains from one sample sequenced in a study of control samples from healthy donors and cancer patients. Profiled with immunoSEQ multiplex PCR; TCRdb holds only in-frame clones, not every one. The sample records around 68,000 clones, approximately 86% being singletons. Material for sequencing was blood. Every receptor here comes from a man in his fifties or sixties in good health.

This rearrangement joins TRBV15 to TRBJ1-5, with D unclear. Trimming pared 0 bases from V and 7 bases from J, leaving 7 bases between. CDR3 length: 13 amino acids. Germline V lookup: CDR1 LNHNV, CDR2 YYDKDF (reference sequence). The CDR3, as DNA: TGTGCCACCAGCAGAGATGGAGGGCAGCCCCAGCATTTT. As protein: CATSRDGGQPQHF.

The chain joins TRBV7-9 to TRBJ1-2; no reliable D call. The CDR3 runs to 13 residues. CDR1 SEHNR and CDR2 FQNEAQ come from the germline V gene (reference sequence). Trimming stripped 1 base from V and 2 bases from J, with 5 bases between. The CDR3 protein is CASSLGTNYGYTF. CDR3 bases: TGTGCCAGCAGCTTAGGCACAAACTATGGCTACACCTTC. Complete variable domain (other parts from reference TRBV7-9 and TRBJ1-2): DTGVSQNPRHKITKRGQNVTFRCDPISEHNRLYWYRQTLGQGPEFLTYFQNEAQLEKSRLLSDRFSAERPKGSFSTLEIQRTEQGDSAMYLCASSLGTNYGYTFGSGTRLTVV.

This clone appeared a few times. The chain is built from TRBV19 and TRBJ2-5; 14 bases match TRBD2. This CDR3 is 14 amino acids long. V lost 5 bases and J lost 4; bases outside the gene matches: 0. From germline, CDR1 is LNHDA and CDR2 SQIVND (reference sequence). CDR3 in DNA: TGTGCCAGTAGTGGACTAGCGGGAGGAGAGACCCAGTACTTC. It specifies CASSGLAGGETQYF. The full variable domain, with the rest looked up from reference TRBV19 and TRBJ2-5, is DGGITQSPKYLFRKEGQNVTLSCEQNLNHDAMYWYRQDPGQGLRLIYYSQIVNDFQKGDIAEGYSVSREKKESFPLTVTSAQKNPTAFYLCASSGLAGGETQYFGPGTRLLVL.

This rearrangement joins TRBV3-1 (or the pseudogene TRBV3-2) to TRBJ1-4; a weak D match, TRBD1 (5 bases). Per the germline V gene, CDR1 is LGHDT and CDR2 is YNNKEL (reference sequence). The CDR3 length is 15 residues. Trimming left V 2 bases short and J 3 bases short, with 10 bases between. CDR3 protein: CASSQPGVSNEKLFF. The DNA of the CDR3 is TGTGCCAGCAGCCAACCGGGGGTCTCTAATGAAAAACTGTTTTTT.

The rearrangement uses TRBV24-1 and TRBJ2-5; D tentatively fits TRBD1 or TRBD2 (5 bases each). This CDR3 contains 16 residues. The V gene lost 4 bases and the J gene lost 9 bases, with 23 bases spanning the gap. Germline lookup yields CDR1 KGHDR and CDR2 SFDVKD. The CDR3 loop reads CATSEPDGTVGGAQYF. The CDR3 DNA sequence: TGTGCCACCAGTGAGCCTGACGGGACCGTCGGTGGGGCCCAGTACTTC.

This sequence joins TRBV3-1 (or the pseudogene TRBV3-2) and TRBJ1-3; D not resolved. Trimming stripped 3 bases from V and 11 bases from J, with 8 bases between. Germline CDR1 and CDR2: LGHDT and YNNKEL (reference sequence). CDR3 length equals 11 residues. The CDR3 protein is CASSQAEAIYF. CDR3 in DNA: TGTGCCAGCAGCCAGGCGGAGGCCATATATTTT.

The V call is TRBV24-1, the J call TRBJ2-1, with TRBD2 matching 8 bases. V was pared by 5 bases and J by 2 bases, with 13 bases of the junction left unmatched. The CDR3 is 18 amino acids. Germline-derived CDR1 and CDR2 are KGHDR and SFDVKD. CDR3 loop: CATSAAGGPLHAYNEQFF. For the CDR3, the DNA is TGTGCCACCAGTGCCGCGGGAGGCCCACTCCACGCCTACAATGAGCAGTTCTTC.

This chain uses TRBV7-8 with TRBJ1-2; TRBD1 is a possible D gene (5 bases). Trimming took off 5 bases at V and 3 bases at J, with 13 bases between the two ends. Germline CDR1 is SGHVS and CDR2 is FQNEAQ. This CDR3 region has 14 residues. CDR3 sequence: CASSPIGADYGYTF. As DNA, the CDR3 is TGTGCCAGCAGCCCAATTGGGGCGGACTATGGCTACACCTTC.